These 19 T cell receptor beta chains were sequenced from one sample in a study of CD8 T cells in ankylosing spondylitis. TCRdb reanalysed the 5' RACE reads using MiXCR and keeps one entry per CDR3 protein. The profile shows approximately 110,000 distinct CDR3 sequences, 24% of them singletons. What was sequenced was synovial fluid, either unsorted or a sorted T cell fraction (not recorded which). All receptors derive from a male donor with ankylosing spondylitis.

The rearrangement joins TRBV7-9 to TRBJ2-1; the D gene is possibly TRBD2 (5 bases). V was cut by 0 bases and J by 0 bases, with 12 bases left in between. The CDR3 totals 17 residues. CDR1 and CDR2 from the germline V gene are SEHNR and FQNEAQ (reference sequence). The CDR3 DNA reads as TGTGCCAGCAGCTTAGCGGTCATGGGGAGCTCCTACAATGAGCAGTTCTTC. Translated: CASSLAVMGSSYNEQFF.

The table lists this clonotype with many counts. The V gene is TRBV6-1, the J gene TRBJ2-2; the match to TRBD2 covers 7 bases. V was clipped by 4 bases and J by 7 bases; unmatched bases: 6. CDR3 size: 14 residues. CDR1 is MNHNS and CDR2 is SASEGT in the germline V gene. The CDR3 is CASSGRREGGELFF. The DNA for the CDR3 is TGTGCCAGCAGTGGGCGCAGGGAGGGCGGGGAGCTGTTTTTT.

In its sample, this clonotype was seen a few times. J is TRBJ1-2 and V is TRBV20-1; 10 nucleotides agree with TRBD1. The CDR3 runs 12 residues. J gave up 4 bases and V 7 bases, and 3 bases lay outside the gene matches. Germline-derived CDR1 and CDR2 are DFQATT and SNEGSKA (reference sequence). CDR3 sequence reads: CSVGDRGYGYTF. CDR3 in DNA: TGCAGTGTCGGGGACAGGGGCTATGGCTACACCTTC.

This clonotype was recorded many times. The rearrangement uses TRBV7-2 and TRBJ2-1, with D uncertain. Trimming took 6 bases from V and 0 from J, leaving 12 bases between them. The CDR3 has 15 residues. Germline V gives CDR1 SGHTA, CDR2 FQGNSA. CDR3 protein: CASRLDLGSYNEQFF. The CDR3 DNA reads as TGTGCCAGCAGATTGGATTTGGGCTCCTACAATGAGCAGTTCTTC.

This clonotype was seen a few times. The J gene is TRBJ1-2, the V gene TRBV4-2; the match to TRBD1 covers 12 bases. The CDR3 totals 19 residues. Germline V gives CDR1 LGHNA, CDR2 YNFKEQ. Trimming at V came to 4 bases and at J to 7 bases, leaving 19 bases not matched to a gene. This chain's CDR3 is CASSPGAGTGGANYFGYTF. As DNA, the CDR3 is TGTGCCAGCAGCCCCGGAGCTGGGACAGGGGGCGCGAATTATTTTGGCTACACCTTC.

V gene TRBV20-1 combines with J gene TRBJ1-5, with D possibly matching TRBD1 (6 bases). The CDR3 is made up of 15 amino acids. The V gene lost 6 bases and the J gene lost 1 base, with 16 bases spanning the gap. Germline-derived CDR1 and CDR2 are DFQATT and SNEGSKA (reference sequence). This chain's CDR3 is CSARRGGISNQPQHF. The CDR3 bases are TGCAGTGCCCGAAGGGGGGGTATAAGCAATCAGCCCCAGCATTTT.

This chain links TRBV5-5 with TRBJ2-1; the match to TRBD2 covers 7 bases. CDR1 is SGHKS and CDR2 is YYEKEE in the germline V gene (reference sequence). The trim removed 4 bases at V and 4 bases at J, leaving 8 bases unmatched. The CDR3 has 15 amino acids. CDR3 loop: CASSILARLYNEQFF. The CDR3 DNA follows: TGTGCCAGCAGCATACTAGCGAGACTATACAATGAGCAGTTCTTC.

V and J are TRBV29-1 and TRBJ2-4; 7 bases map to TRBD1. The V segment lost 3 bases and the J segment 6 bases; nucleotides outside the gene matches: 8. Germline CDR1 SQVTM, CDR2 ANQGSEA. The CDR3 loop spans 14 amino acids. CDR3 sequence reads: CSVDEGAGGNIQYF. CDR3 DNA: TGCAGCGTTGATGAGGGGGCAGGAGGAAACATTCAGTACTTC.

CDR3 in DNA: TGTGCCAGCAGCTTTCGGACGGCAACCTACAATGAGCAGTTCTTC. This encodes CASSFRTATYNEQFF. The chain carries TRBV7-9 and TRBJ2-1; D unresolved. Between the trimmed V and J ends, which lost 3 bases and 2 bases, there was a span of 11 bases. The CDR3 covers 15 residues. Per the germline V gene, CDR1 is SEHNR and CDR2 is FQNEAQ (reference sequence).

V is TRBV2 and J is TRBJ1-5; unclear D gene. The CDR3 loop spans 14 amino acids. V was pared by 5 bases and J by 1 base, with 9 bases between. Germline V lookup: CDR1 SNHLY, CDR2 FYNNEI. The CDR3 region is CASSRGISNQPQHF. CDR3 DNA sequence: TGTGCCAGCAGTAGAGGGATCAGCAATCAGCCCCAGCATTTT.

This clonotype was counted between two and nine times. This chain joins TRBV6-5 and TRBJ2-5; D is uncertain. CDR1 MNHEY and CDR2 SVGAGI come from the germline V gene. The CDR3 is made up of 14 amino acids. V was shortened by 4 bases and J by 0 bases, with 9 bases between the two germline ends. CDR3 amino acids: CASSWGGYQETQYF. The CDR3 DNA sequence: TGTGCCAGCAGTTGGGGTGGGTACCAAGAGACCCAGTACTTC.

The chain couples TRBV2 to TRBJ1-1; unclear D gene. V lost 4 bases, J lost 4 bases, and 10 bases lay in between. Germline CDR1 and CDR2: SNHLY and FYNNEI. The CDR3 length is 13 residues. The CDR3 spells CASSGEHGTEAFF. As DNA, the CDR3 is TGTGCCAGCAGTGGAGAGCATGGCACTGAAGCTTTCTTT.

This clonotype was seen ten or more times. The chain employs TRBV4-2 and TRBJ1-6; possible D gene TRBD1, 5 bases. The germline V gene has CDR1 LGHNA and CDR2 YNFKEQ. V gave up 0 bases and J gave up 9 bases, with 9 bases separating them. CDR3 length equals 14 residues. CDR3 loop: CASSQDRASSPLHF. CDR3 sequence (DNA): TGTGCCAGCAGCCAAGACAGGGCAAGTTCACCCCTCCACTTT.

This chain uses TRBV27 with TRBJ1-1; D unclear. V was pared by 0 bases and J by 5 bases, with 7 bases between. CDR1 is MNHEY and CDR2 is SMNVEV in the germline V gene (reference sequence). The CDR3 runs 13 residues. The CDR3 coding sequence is TGTGCCAGCAGTTTATCTCTGGGTACTGAAGCTTTCTTT. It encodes CASSLSLGTEAFF.

The CDR3 sequence is CSARDRRGERAQVRNEQFF. DNA for the CDR3: TGCAGTGCTAGAGATAGGAGGGGGGAGAGGGCACAGGTAAGGAATGAGCAGTTCTTC. This chain connects TRBV20-1 to TRBJ2-1, with D perhaps given as TRBD1 or TRBD2 (6 bases each). V lost 0 bases and J 7 bases, leaving 28 bases between the germline ends. CDR1 is DFQATT and CDR2 is SNEGSKA in the germline V gene (reference sequence). The CDR3 is made up of 19 amino acids.

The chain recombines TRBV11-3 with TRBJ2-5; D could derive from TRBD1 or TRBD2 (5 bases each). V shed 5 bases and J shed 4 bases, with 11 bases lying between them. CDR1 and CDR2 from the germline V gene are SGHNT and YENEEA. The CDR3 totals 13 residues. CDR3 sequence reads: CASSQGGGETQYF. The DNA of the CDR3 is TGTGCCAGCAGCCAAGGTGGGGGAGAGACCCAGTACTTC.

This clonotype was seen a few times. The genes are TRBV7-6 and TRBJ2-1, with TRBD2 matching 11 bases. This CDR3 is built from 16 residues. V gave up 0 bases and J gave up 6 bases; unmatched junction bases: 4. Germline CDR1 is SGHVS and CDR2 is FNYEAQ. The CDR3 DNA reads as TGTGCCAGCAGCTTAGCACGACTAGCGGGAATCAATGAGCAGTTCTTC. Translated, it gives CASSLARLAGINEQFF.

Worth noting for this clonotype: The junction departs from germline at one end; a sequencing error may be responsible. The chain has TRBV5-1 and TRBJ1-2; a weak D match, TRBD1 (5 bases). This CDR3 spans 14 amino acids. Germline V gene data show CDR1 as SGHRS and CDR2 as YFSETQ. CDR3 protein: CASRLDGAPYGYTF. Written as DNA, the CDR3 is TGCGCCAGCAGATTGGACGGGGCCCCCTATGGCTACACCTTC.

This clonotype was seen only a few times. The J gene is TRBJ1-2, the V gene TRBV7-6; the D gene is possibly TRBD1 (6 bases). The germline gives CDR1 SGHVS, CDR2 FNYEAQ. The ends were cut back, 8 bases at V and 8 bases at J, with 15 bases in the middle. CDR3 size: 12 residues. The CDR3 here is CASSLQGSGYTF. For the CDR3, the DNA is TGTGCCAGCTCCCTCCAGGGGTCCGGCTACACCTTC.